This is a list of T cell receptor beta chains from one sample in a study of blood T cell repertoires in COVID-19. Generated by immunoSEQ multiplex PCR, the TCRdb table keeps only in-frame clones and is missing some. The table records 100,000 to 120,000 clones, 88% of them present only once. What was sequenced was peripheral blood. The source is a woman aged 50 to 60 with acute or convalescent COVID-19. The CDR3 runs from the conserved cysteine through the conserved F or W. Fields, in order: V gene, D gene, J gene, clone size, CDR3 protein, CDR3 DNA. A D gene is named only where the DNA matches it firmly. A clone size is listed for some rows: how often the clone was seen (once, few, many), or a class if it is expanded.

>TRBV19|TRBD2|TRBJ2-1|NA
CASSGSSGSSYNEQFF
TGTGCCAGTAGTGGATCTAGCGGGAGTTCCTACAATGAGCAGTTCTTC
>TRBV6-5|NA|TRBJ1-2|NA
CASTSPLPGSYTF
TGTGCCAGCACCTCACCCCTTCCGGGGAGCTACACCTTC
>TRBV11-2|NA|TRBJ1-1|NA
CASSLTGEAFF
TGTGCCAGCAGCTTAACCGGGGAAGCTTTCTTT
>TRBV3-1/TRBV3-2|TRBD2|TRBJ2-7|NA
CASSRGRSGEQYF
TGTGCCAGCAGCCGCGGGAGGAGCGGCGAGCAGTACTTC
>TRBV24-1|NA|TRBJ2-2|NA
CAAERTGSNTGELFF
TGTGCCGCAGAACGAACGGGGTCGAACACCGGGGAGCTGTTTTTT
>TRBV28|NA|TRBJ2-1|NA
CASSPGRGMYNEQFF
TGTGCCAGCAGTCCAGGCCGCGGGATGTACAATGAGCAGTTCTTC
>TRBV4-2|NA|TRBJ1-4|NA
CASSEASFATNEKLFF
TGTGCCAGCAGCGAGGCGAGCTTTGCAACTAATGAAAAACTGTTTTTT
>TRBV7-6|NA|TRBJ2-7|NA
CASSHGGGVLRSEQYF
TGTGCCAGCAGCCACGGAGGGGGGGTCCTCCGGAGCGAGCAGTACTTC
>TRBV19|TRBD1|TRBJ1-4|NA
CASGTGGSVDEKLFF
TGTGCCAGCGGGACAGGGGGCTCAGTGGATGAAAAACTGTTTTTT
>TRBV6-5|NA|TRBJ2-4|few
CASSRDGSKNIQYF
TGTGCCAGCTCCAGGGATGGGTCCAAAAACATTCAGTACTTC
>TRBV3-1/TRBV3-2|NA|TRBJ2-3|NA
CASSQVGGGPPGDTQYF
TGTGCCAGCAGCCAAGTCGGGGGAGGACCCCCGGGGGATACGCAGTATTTT
>TRBV5-1|NA|TRBJ2-2|NA
CASSTLGVGELFF
TGCGCCAGCAGCACGCTAGGGGTCGGGGAGCTGTTTTTT
>TRBV2|TRBD1|TRBJ1-5|NA
CASSSTGTGNQPQHF
TGTGCCAGCAGTTCGACAGGGACAGGCAATCAGCCCCAGCATTTT
>TRBV5-6|TRBD1|TRBJ1-5|NA
CASSLGSTGGNQPQHF
TGTGCCAGCAGCTTGGGGTCGACAGGGGGGAATCAGCCCCAGCATTTT
>TRBV19|NA|TRBJ1-5|NA
CASSIEGFQPQHF
TGTGCCAGTAGTATTGAGGGTTTTCAGCCCCAGCATTTT
>TRBV27|NA|TRBJ2-3|many
CASGQITDTQYF
TGTGCCAGCGGGCAGATCACAGATACGCAGTATTTT
>TRBV3-1/TRBV3-2|TRBD1|TRBJ1-2|NA
CASSYGQGLNYGYTF
TGTGCCAGCAGCTACGGACAGGGGTTAAACTATGGCTACACCTTC
>TRBV4-1|NA|TRBJ1-1|few
CASSQEGPGIMNTEAFF
TGCGCCAGCAGCCAAGAGGGTCCGGGGATCATGAACACTGAAGCTTTCTTT
>TRBV3-1/TRBV3-2|NA|TRBJ2-1|NA
CASSPFQGREQFF
TGTGCCAGCAGCCCCTTTCAGGGTCGCGAGCAGTTCTTC
>TRBV5-1|TRBD1|TRBJ1-1|NA
CASSLGTGGAGDTEAFF
TGCGCCAGCAGCTTAGGGACAGGGGGCGCGGGGGACACTGAAGCTTTCTTT
>TRBV7-9|NA|TRBJ1-3|few
CASKGFSGNTIYF
TGTGCCAGCAAGGGGTTCTCTGGAAACACCATATATTTT
>TRBV5-6|TRBD2|TRBJ2-4|NA
CASSLGLARDIQYF
TGTGCCAGCAGCTTGGGACTAGCGAGGGACATTCAGTACTTC
>TRBV3-1/TRBV3-2|NA|TRBJ2-2|NA
CASSKRGEGTGELFF
TGTGCCAGCAGCAAACGGGGTGAGGGCACCGGGGAGCTGTTTTTT
>TRBV27|TRBD1|TRBJ1-1|NA
CASSLFRQGGNTEAFF
TGTGCCAGCAGTTTATTTAGGCAGGGGGGGAACACTGAAGCTTTCTTT
>TRBV15|TRBD2|TRBJ2-7|NA
CATSRGLAGVYEQYF
TGTGCCACCAGCAGAGGACTAGCGGGAGTCTACGAGCAGTACTTC
>TRBV28|TRBD1|TRBJ2-1|NA
CASTAFGGQGYNEQFF
TGTGCCAGCACCGCTTTTGGGGGACAGGGATACAATGAGCAGTTCTTC
>TRBV7-2|TRBD1|TRBJ2-1|NA
CASSLEGQGWAEQFF
TGTGCCAGCAGCTTAGAGGGACAGGGGTGGGCTGAGCAGTTCTTC
>TRBV5-6|NA|TRBJ2-3|NA
CASSLGQGRADTQYF
TGTGCCAGCAGCTTGGGACAGGGGAGGGCAGATACGCAGTATTTT
>TRBV7-9|TRBD2|TRBJ2-5|NA
CASSYQTSGRETQYF
TGTGCCAGCAGCTATCAGACTAGCGGGCGGGAGACCCAGTACTTC
>TRBV10-3|TRBD2|TRBJ2-1|few
CAIRSLGLAGFNEQFF
TGTGCCATCAGAAGCTTGGGACTAGCGGGGTTCAATGAGCAGTTCTTC
>TRBV23-1|TRBD1|TRBJ1-2|NA
CASSPRPWTGSDGYTF
TGCGCCAGCAGTCCCAGACCTTGGACAGGGTCGGATGGCTACACCTTC
>TRBV7-9|NA|TRBJ2-1|NA
CASSLVLGAGTAYNEQFF
TGTGCCAGCAGCTTAGTTTTAGGGGCGGGGACTGCCTACAATGAGCAGTTCTTC
>TRBV5-1|TRBD2|TRBJ2-7|NA
CASSHMGGRAPLEQYF
TGCGCCAGCAGCCACATGGGCGGGAGGGCCCCACTCGAGCAGTACTTC
>TRBV27|NA|TRBJ2-2|NA
CASNWGRGDTGELFF
TGTGCCAGCAATTGGGGCAGGGGCGACACCGGGGAGCTGTTTTTT
>TRBV2|NA|TRBJ1-1|NA
CASSYTVNTEAFF
TGTGCCAGCAGTTATACGGTGAACACTGAAGCTTTCTTT
>TRBV30|TRBD1|TRBJ1-2|NA
CAWSQGALPGYTF
TGTGCCTGGAGTCAGGGGGCTTTACCTGGCTACACCTTC
>TRBV15|NA|TRBJ1-3|NA
CATSRDRNRDWDTIYF
TGTGCCACCAGCAGAGATCGGAACAGGGATTGGGACACCATATATTTT
>TRBV20-1|NA|TRBJ1-5|NA
CSASLGGADQPQHF
TGCAGTGCTAGTCTGGGGGGGGCAGATCAGCCCCAGCATTTT
>TRBV3-1/TRBV3-2|NA|TRBJ2-7|NA
CASSQAVSSWSEQYF
TGTGCCAGCAGCCAAGCCGTTTCTTCCTGGAGCGAGCAGTACTTC
>TRBV6-5|TRBD2|TRBJ2-3|NA
CASNLGGADTQYF
TGTGCCAGTAATCTGGGGGGGGCAGATACGCAGTATTTT
>TRBV3-1/TRBV3-2|TRBD2|TRBJ2-5|once
CASSQDSLAGGTQYF
TGTGCCAGCAGCCAAGATAGTTTAGCGGGGGGGACCCAGTACTTC
>TRBV28|TRBD1|TRBJ2-7|NA
CASNGQGLTYEQYF
TGTGCCAGCAATGGACAGGGGCTTACCTACGAGCAGTACTTC
>TRBV5-1|NA|TRBJ1-1|few
CASSSHTGTTEAFF
TGCGCCAGCAGCTCGCATACAGGGACCACTGAAGCTTTCTTT